This T cell receptor (beta chain) was sequenced for a study of blood T cell repertoires in COVID-19. Study background: Both acute and convalescent COVID-19 samples were obtained from the United States, Italy and Spain. The analysed material was cDNA or gDNA that came from T cells, B-cell-depleted T cells, or PBMCs.

CDR1 and CDR2 from the germline V gene are SNHLY and FYNNEI. The CDR3 contains 11 residues. Under the authors' procedure: Reference gene primer amplification yielded estimated nucleated cell counts. Clones were read by immunoSEQ multiplex PCR, and TCRdb kept only the in-frame ones, dropping some. That table furnishes V, J and clone size, whereas the DNA furnished D and trimming. The profile shows 110,000 or so clones, 75% to 90% of them singletons. As concerns this clone: Mismatch with germline at one junction end may stem from a read error.

This chain joins TRBV2 and TRBJ2-1; the D is unclear. This receptor was obtained from a woman between 50 and 59 years old with acute or convalescent COVID-19. Input material: peripheral blood. CDR3 loop: CASSDWQERFF. Written as DNA, the CDR3 is TGTGCCAGCAGTGATTGGCAAGAGCGGTTCTTC.